These T cell receptor beta chains were read from a single sample in a study of T cell changes during pregnancy in multiple sclerosis. Assay used: immunoSEQ multiplex PCR; TCRdb lists only in-frame clones, some missing. The sample lists tens of thousands of clones, approximately 90% occurring once. This material consisted of peripheral blood, taken in the first trimester of pregnancy. The receptors come from a female donor in good health, enrolled as a control in a pregnancy study. CDR3s leave out the opening cysteine and the closing phenylalanine or tryptophan. D genes are given only for firm matches.

v_call,cdr3_length,d_call,cdr3_aa
TRBV30,13,TRBD2,AWSDRAGGKDTQY
TRBV5-5,13,TRBD2,ASSLGTSNYNEQF
TRBV9,13,-,ASSPRGAKNEKLF
TRBV7-8,11,-,ASSASHYGELF
TRBV2,11,-,ASSETQEGEQF
TRBV4-2,13,TRBD2,ASSQERGGPDTQY
TRBV18,13,TRBD2,ASSPPGLAGNEQF
TRBV5-6,12,-,ASSLTGSPYEQY
TRBV27,11,-,ASRELFIVEQY
TRBV6-1,13,-,ASISRDSYTGELF
TRBV5-6,15,TRBD1,ASSLQGELRTNEKLF
TRBV15,14,TRBD2,ATSRASAGSTDTQY
TRBV4-3,15,-,ASSQEGGGSLGETQY
TRBV5-1,12,TRBD1,ASSYTGGTGELF
TRBV25-1,13,-,ASSESGGSGNTIY
TRBV11-3,13,-,ASSPIQGVNTEAF
TRBV19,14,-,ASSMRLRSSYNEQF
TRBV9,13,TRBD1,ASSATGGGSVEQY
TRBV27,12,-,ASRRTDREETQY
TRBV7-9,14,-,ASSPTLGGLSYEQY
TRBV30,11,-,AWSGSIRQPQH
TRBV29-1,12,-,SVARQADWSEAF
TRBV6-6,12,TRBD1,ASSNSDRGAEAF
TRBV10-3,15,TRBD1,AISEYHGTGSPDTQY
TRBV7-2,17,-,ASSPRGGSVTGMNTEAF
TRBV30,12,-,AWTFGRDYTEAF
TRBV11-2,11,-,ASSLVPASTQY
TRBV19,12,TRBD2,ASSIGLAADEQY
TRBV7-2,11,-,ASSPPGDQPQH
TRBV5-1,14,TRBD1,ASSIDTGGPTYEQY
TRBV6-5,13,TRBD1,ASSYSQGAGYEQY
TRBV7-8,14,-,ASSLGGVQGPYGYT
TRBV19,12,-,ATENRERGTEAF
TRBV4-3,13,-,ASSQEGAFTGELF
TRBV5-6,12,TRBD1,ASSGWDRGSIQY
TRBV27,16,TRBD1,ASSLGDSALRILRGYT
TRBV10-3,12,-,AIGEVTHQETQY
TRBV5-1,11,-,ASSYRLRHEQY
TRBV27,13,-,ASSGWGGSSEKLF
TRBV7-3,11,TRBD2,ASSLGSGGFRF
TRBV7-8,15,-,ASSLTVWGGADYGYT
TRBV19,12,TRBD1,ASLGGRGNYGYT